This paragraph covers one T cell receptor (beta chain) sequence. Donation came from healthy Caucasian individuals in Russia who were aged 6 to 90. Alongside a J-beta primer mix, a sample-barcoded 5' primer served in a second PCR lasting 7 to 11 cycles. TCRdb ran MiXCR on the 5' RACE reads and lists one entry per CDR3 protein. The sample consists of about 380,000 distinct CDR3 sequences, 52% of them appearing once. The sample is drawn from a study of blood T cells in healthy people across ages. Trimming took 5 bases from V and 2 from J, leaving 11 bases between them. In germline, CDR1 is SGHTA, CDR2 FQGNSA. The CDR3 covers 14 residues.

Sequenced material: blood. The source of this sequence is a man aged 55 to 70 in good health. The rearrangement joins TRBV7-2 to TRBJ2-3; no firm D call. Here the CDR3 reads CASSKGPLTDTQYF. DNA for the CDR3: TGTGCCAGCAGCAAGGGCCCCCTCACAGATACGCAGTATTTT.